The 8 T cell receptor beta chains in this list originate from one sample, sequenced in a study of control samples from healthy donors and cancer patients. The assay was immunoSEQ multiplex PCR, and TCRdb's table has in-frame clones only and misses some. The sample records fewer than 500,000 clones, approximately 90% being singletons. Sequenced material: PBMCs. The receptors were sampled from a man aged 35 to 55 with head and neck cancer.

The V call is TRBV5-3, the J call TRBJ1-1; D is unresolved. TRBV5-3 carries the ORF label, with uncertain function. The CDR3 has 13 residues. Trimming removed 4 bases at V and 1 base at J, with 8 bases between. The CDR3 loop is CARSPAPNTEAFF. The CDR3 DNA sequence: TGTGCCAGAAGCCCAGCACCGAACACTGAAGCTTTCTTT.

The chain combines TRBV9 with TRBJ2-3; the D gene is possibly TRBD1 (6 bases). Trimming removed 3 bases at V and 0 bases at J, with 14 bases between. This CDR3 comprises 16 residues. Germline CDR1 reads SGDLS; CDR2 reads YYNGEE. The CDR3 DNA follows: TGTGCCAGCAGCGGCGCAGGGGATTCTAGCACAGATACGCAGTATTTT. Protein: CASSGAGDSSTDTQYF.

The genes are TRBV28 and TRBJ1-2; D is unresolved. The length of the CDR3 is 15 residues. Per germline, CDR1 MDHEN and CDR2 SYDVKM. V lost 3 bases, J lost 0 bases, and 11 bases lay in between. DNA for the CDR3: TGTGCCAGCAGTTTGGGTGAGGTAGCTAACTATGGCTACACCTTC. The encoded protein is CASSLGEVANYGYTF.

This chain connects TRBV2 to TRBJ2-3; TRBD2 aligns across 8 bases. Unmatched junction bases numbered 6, after V lost 6 bases and J lost 4 bases. The length of the CDR3 is 14 residues. The germline CDR1 and CDR2 sequences are SNHLY and FYNNEI. This CDR3 is CASRWDGGADTQYF. The DNA for the CDR3 is TGTGCCAGCAGATGGGACGGGGGGGCAGATACGCAGTATTTT.

This chain links TRBV6-5 with TRBJ2-2; D uncertain. The germline CDR1 and CDR2 sequences are MNHEY and SVGAGI. The CDR3 has 14 amino acids. Between the trimmed V and J ends, which lost 2 bases and 3 bases, there was a span of 7 bases. In DNA form, the CDR3 reads TGTGCCAGCAGTTACGGCGGAGACACCGGGGAGCTGTTTTTT. Its translation is CASSYGGDTGELFF.

This rearrangement joins TRBV5-1 to TRBJ2-3; D not certain. The CDR3 has 14 amino acids. The germline gives CDR1 SGHRS, CDR2 YFSETQ. V lost 6 bases and J lost 0, with 11 bases in between. The CDR3 reads CASTGGASTDTQYF. The DNA of the CDR3 is TGCGCCAGCACCGGCGGAGCAAGCACAGATACGCAGTATTTT.

CDR3 DNA sequence: TGCGCCAGCAGCCAAGACACAGGGGATGTGGGGTTCGATGAGCAGTTCTTC. Translation gives CASSQDTGDVGFDEQFF. V is TRBV4-3 and J is TRBJ2-1, with 7 bases lining up with TRBD1. Germline V lookup: CDR1 LGHNA, CDR2 YSLEER. The trim removed 0 bases at V and 8 bases at J, leaving 13 bases unmatched. The CDR3 has 17 residues.

The rearrangement links TRBV19 to TRBJ1-1; no clear D. This CDR3 is built from 15 residues. In germline, CDR1 is LNHDA, CDR2 SQIVND (reference sequence). V was shortened by 6 bases and J by 0 bases, with 14 bases between the two germline ends. CDR3 sequence: CASRLKGGVNTEAFF. Here the CDR3 DNA reads TGTGCCAGTAGATTAAAGGGTGGCGTGAACACTGAAGCTTTCTTT.